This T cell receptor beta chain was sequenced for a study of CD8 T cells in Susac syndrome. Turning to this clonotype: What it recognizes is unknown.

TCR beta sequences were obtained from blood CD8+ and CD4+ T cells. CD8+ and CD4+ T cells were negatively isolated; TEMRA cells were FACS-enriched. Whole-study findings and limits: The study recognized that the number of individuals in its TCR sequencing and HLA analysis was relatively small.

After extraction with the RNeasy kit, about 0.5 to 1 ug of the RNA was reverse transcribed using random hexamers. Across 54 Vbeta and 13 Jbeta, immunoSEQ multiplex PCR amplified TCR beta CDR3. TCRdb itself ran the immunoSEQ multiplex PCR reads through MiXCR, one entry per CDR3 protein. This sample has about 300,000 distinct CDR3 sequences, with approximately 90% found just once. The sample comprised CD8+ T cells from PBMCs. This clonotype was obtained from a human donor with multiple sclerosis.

In DNA form, the CDR3 reads TGTGCCAGCAGCGGAGGAGGTGGGGAGGCGGGAGACGCAGATACGCAGTATTTT. Its protein is CASSGGGGEAGDADTQYF. This chain joins TRBV9 and TRBJ2-3, with 7 bases lining up with TRBD2. The V gene end was trimmed by 3 bases and the J gene end by 4 bases; junction bases not matched to a gene: 17. CDR1 and CDR2 from the germline V gene are SGDLS and YYNGEE. This CDR3 has 18 amino acids.